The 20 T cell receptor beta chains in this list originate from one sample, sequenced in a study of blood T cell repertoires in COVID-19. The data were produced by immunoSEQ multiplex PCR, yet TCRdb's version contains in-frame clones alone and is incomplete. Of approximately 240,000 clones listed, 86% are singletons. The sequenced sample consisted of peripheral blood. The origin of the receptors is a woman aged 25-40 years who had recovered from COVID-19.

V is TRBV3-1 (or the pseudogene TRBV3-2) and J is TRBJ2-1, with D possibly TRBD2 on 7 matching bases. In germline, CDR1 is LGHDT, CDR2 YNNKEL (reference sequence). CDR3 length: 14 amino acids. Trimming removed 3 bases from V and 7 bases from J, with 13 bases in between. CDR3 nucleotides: TGTGCCAGCAGCCACAAGGGGGGGCGGAATGAGCAGTTCTTC. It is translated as CASSHKGGRNEQFF.

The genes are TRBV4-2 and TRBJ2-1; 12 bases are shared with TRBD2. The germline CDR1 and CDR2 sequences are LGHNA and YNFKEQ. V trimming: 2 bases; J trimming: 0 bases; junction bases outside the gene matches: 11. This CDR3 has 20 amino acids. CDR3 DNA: TGTGCCAGCAGCCAACCAAAGACTAGCGGGGGTCCTAGCTCCTACAATGAGCAGTTCTTC. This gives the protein CASSQPKTSGGPSSYNEQFF.

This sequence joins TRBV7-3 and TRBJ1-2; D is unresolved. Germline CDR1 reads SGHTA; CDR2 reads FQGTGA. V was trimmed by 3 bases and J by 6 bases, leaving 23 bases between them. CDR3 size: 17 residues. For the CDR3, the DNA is TGTGCCAGCAGCTTCGTTCTTACCCGGGAGCCTAGCGATGGCTACACCTTC. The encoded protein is CASSFVLTREPSDGYTF.

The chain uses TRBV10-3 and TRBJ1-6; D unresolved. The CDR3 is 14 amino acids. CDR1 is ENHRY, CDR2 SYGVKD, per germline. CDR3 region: CATQGGVTNSPLHF. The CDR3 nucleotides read TGTGCTACCCAAGGCGGTGTCACAAATTCACCCCTCCACTTT.

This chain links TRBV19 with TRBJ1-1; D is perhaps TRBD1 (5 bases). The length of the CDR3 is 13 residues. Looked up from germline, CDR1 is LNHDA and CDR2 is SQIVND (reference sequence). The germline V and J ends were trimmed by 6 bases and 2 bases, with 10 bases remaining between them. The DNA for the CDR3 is TGTGCCAGTAGACGACAGTTAAACACTGAAGCTTTCTTT. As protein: CASRRQLNTEAFF.

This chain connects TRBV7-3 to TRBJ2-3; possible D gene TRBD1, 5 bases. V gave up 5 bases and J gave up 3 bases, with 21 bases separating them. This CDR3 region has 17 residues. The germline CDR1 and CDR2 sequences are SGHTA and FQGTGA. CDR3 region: CASSDRTSSHGTDTQYF. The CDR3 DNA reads TGTGCCAGCAGCGATCGGACAAGCTCTCATGGGACAGATACGCAGTATTTT.

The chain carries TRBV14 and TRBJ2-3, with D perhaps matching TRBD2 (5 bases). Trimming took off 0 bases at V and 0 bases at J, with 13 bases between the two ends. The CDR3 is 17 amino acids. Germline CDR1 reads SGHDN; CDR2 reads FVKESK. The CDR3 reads CASSQDLIGSSTDTQYF. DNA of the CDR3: TGTGCCAGCAGCCAAGATTTGATAGGGAGCAGCACAGATACGCAGTATTTT.

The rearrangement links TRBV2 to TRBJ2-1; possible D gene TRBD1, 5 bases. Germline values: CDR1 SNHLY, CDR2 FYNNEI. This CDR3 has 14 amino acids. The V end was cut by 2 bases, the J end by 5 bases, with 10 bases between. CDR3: CASSENWGNNEQFF. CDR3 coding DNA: TGTGCCAGCAGTGAAAACTGGGGCAACAATGAGCAGTTCTTC.

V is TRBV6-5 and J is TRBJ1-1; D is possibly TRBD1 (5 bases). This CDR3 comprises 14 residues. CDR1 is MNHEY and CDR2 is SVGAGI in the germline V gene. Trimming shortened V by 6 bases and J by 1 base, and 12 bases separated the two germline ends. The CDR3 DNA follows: TGTGCCAGCAGATCGCTTACAGGGAACACTGAAGCTTTCTTT. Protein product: CASRSLTGNTEAFF.

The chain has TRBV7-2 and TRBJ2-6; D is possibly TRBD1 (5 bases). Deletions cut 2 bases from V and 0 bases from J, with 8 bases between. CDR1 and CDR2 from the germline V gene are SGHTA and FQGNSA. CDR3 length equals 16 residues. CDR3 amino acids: CASSLSRVSGANVLTF. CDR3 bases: TGTGCCAGCAGCTTATCCAGGGTCTCTGGGGCCAACGTCCTGACTTTC.

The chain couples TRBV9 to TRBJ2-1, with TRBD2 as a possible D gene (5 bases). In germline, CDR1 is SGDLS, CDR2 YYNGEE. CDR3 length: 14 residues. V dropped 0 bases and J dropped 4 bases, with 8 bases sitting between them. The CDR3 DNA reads TGTGCCAGCAGCGTAGTAGAGGGTTACAATGAGCAGTTCTTC. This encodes CASSVVEGYNEQFF.

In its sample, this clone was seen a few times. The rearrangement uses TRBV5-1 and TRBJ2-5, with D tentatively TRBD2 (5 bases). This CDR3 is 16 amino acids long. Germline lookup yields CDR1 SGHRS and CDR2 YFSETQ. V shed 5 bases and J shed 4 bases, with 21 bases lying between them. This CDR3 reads CASSRGPADRSETQYF. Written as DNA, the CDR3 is TGCGCCAGCAGTCGCGGACCAGCGGATCGGTCAGAGACCCAGTACTTC. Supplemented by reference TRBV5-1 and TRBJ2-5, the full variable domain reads KAGVTQTPRYLIKTRGQQVTLSCSPISGHRSVSWYQQTPGQGLQFLFEYFSETQRNKGNFPGRFSGRQFSNSRSEMNVSTLELGDSALYLCASSRGPADRSETQYFGPGTRLLVL.

This chain's CDR3 is CASSLMGAGAPNEQFF. CDR3 nucleotides: TGTGCCAGCAGCCTAATGGGAGCGGGGGCGCCCAATGAGCAGTTCTTC. The chain recombines TRBV7-2 with TRBJ2-1; 8 nucleotides match TRBD2. The CDR3 totals 16 residues. Germline CDR1 reads SGHTA; CDR2 reads FQGNSA. With 5 bases clipped from V and 6 bases from J, the junction kept 12 bases outside the gene matches.

DNA of the CDR3: TGTGCCAGCAGCTCCAGTCCCGGGTTTGGCTACACCTTC. The encoded protein is CASSSSPGFGYTF. This chain connects TRBV7-2 to TRBJ1-2; D gene unclear. Germline V gene sequence: CDR1 SGHTA, CDR2 FQGNSA. V lost 4 bases to trimming and J lost 7 bases, with 13 bases between them. CDR3 length equals 13 residues.

In DNA form, the CDR3 reads TGTGCCAGCACCCGGGACAGGGATACCTATGGCTACACCTTC. Translation: CASTRDRDTYGYTF. The chain is built from TRBV28 and TRBJ1-2, with 9 bases fitting TRBD1. The CDR3 is made up of 14 amino acids. Trimming at V came to 7 bases and at J to 4 bases, leaving 7 bases not matched to a gene. Germline CDR1 reads MDHEN; CDR2 reads SYDVKM.

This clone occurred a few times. DNA of the CDR3: TGTGCCAGCAGTATGGACAGGGTCGAGTCCGGGGAGCTGTTTTTT. It yields the protein CASSMDRVESGELFF. V gene TRBV6-5 combines with J gene TRBJ2-2; 8 bases fit TRBD1. The junction had 8 bases not matched to a gene; V was cut back by 5 bases and J by 6 bases. Germline V gives CDR1 MNHEY, CDR2 SVGAGI. The CDR3 totals 15 residues.

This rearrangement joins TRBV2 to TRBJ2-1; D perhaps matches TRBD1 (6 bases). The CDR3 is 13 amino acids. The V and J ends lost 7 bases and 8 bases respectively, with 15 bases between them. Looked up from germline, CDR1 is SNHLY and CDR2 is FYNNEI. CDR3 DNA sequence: TGTGCCAGCACCTGGGCACAGGGCGATGAGCAGTTCTTC. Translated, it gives CASTWAQGDEQFF. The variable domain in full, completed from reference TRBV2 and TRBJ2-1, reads EPEVTQTPSHQVTQMGQEVILRCVPISNHLYFYWYRQILGQKVEFLVSFYNNEISEKSEIFDDQFSVERPDGSNFTLKIRSTKLEDSAMYFCASTWAQGDEQFFGPGTRLTVL.

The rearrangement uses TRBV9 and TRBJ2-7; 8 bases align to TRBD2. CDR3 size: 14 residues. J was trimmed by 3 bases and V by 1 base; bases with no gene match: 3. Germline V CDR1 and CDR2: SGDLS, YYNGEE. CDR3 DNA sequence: TGTGCCAGCAGCGTAAGCGGGGGCGTCTACGAGCAGTACTTC. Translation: CASSVSGGVYEQYF.

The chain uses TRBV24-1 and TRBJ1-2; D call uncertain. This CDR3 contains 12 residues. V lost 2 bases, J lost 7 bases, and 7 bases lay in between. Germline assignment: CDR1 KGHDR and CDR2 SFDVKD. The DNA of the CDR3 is TGTGCCACCAGTGATTGGGAGGGTGGCTACACCTTC. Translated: CATSDWEGGYTF.

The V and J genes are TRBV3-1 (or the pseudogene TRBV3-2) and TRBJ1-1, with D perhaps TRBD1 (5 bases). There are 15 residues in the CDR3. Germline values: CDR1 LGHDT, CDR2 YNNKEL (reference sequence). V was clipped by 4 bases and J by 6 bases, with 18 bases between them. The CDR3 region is CASSRFSSGLSEAFF. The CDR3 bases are TGTGCCAGCAGCCGATTCTCCTCAGGGCTCTCTGAAGCTTTCTTT.